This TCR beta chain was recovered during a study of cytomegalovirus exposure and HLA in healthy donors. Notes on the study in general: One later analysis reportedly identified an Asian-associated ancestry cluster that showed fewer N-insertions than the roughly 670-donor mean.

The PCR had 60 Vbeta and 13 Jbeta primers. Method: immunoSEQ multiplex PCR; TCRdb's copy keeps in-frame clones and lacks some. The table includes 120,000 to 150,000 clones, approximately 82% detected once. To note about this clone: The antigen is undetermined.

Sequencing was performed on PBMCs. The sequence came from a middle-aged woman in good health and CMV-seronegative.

The CDR3 reads CASSFSPGASGNTIYF. CDR3 DNA sequence: TGTGCCAGCAGTTTTTCTCCAGGTGCCTCTGGAAACACCATATATTTT. V gene TRBV27 combines with J gene TRBJ1-3; D is unresolved. V was clipped by 3 bases and J by 0 bases, with 12 bases between them. The CDR3 covers 16 residues. Germline V lookup: CDR1 MNHEY, CDR2 SMNVEV (reference sequence).